This T cell receptor beta chain was identified in a study of regulatory T cells in long-lasting Graves disease. Study-level points and caveats: Gene preferences differed: TRBV28, TRBJ1-2, TRBJ2-5 in persistent cases. Persistent patients shared 2,741 public clonotypes among themselves. Newly diagnosed patients shared fewer, at roughly 1,000.

The CDR3 sequence is 15 residues long. J lost 5 bases, V lost 6 bases, and 7 bases had no gene match. Time point defined: persistent/refractory GD, antithyroid drugs over 5 years with positive TRAb. RNA from PBMCs was the source of the TCR library. Approximately 9.9-milliliter peripheral blood samples went into EDTA tubes. This clonotype has ten or more counts. As yet, its antigen is unknown. In building TCR beta libraries, iRepertoire HTBI primers were used together with Arm-PCR of CDR3 regions. A single record per CDR3 protein comes from TCRdb applying MiXCR to the multiplex PCR reads. This sample carries hundreds of thousands of distinct CDR3 sequences, around 30% of them seen once, and the ten largest clones take about two fifths.

The sequence was obtained from a female donor with Graves disease. The specimen comprised peripheral blood mononuclear cells (PBMCs), sampled when the disease was refractory, from a patient treated with antithyroid drugs. The chain has TRBV12-3 or TRBV12-4 and TRBJ2-5; 12 bases align to TRBD2. The CDR3 region is CASRSSGRAIETQYF. CDR3 in DNA: TGTGCCAGCAGGTCTAGCGGGAGGGCCATCGAGACCCAGTACTTC.